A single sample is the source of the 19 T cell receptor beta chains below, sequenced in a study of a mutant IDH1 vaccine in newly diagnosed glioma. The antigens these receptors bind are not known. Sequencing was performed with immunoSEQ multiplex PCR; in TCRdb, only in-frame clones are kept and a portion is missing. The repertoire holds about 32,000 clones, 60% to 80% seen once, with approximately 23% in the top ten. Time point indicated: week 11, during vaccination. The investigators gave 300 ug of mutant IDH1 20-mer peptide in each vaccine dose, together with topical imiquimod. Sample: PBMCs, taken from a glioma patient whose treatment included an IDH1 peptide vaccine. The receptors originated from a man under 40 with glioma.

The CDR3 DNA reads as TGTGCCAGCACCTTACAGGGTTTAAATGAAAAACTGTTTTTT. It translates to CASTLQGLNEKLFF. The rearrangement uses TRBV5-6 and TRBJ1-4; D perhaps matches TRBD1 (6 bases). The CDR3 runs to 14 residues. The germline gives CDR1 SGHDT, CDR2 YYEEEE. Trimming took off 6 bases at V and 5 bases at J, with 14 bases between the two ends.

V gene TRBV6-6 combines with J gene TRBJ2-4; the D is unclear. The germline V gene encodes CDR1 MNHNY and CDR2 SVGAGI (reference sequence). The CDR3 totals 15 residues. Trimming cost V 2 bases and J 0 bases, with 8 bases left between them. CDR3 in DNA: TGTGCCAGCAGTTACGCCGACGTAGCCAAAAACATTCAGTACTTC. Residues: CASSYADVAKNIQYF.

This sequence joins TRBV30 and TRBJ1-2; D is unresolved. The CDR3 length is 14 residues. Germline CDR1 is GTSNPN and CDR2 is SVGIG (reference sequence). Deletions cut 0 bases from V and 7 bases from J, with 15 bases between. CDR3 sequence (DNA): TGTGCCTGGAGTGTCGGATCTGCACCGTTTGGCTACACCTTC. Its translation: CAWSVGSAPFGYTF.

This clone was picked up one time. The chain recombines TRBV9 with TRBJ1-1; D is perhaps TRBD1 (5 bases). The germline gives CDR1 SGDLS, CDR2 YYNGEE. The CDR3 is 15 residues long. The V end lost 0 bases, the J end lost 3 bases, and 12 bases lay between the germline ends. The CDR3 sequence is CASSVADSPDTEAFF. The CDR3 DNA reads TGTGCCAGCAGCGTAGCCGACAGCCCGGACACTGAAGCTTTCTTT.

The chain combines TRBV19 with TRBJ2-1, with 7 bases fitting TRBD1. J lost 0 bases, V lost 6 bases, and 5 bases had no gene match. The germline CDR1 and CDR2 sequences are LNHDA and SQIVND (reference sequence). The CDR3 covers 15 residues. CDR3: CASRLDRSSYNEQFF. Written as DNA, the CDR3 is TGTGCCAGTAGGTTGGACAGGAGCTCCTACAATGAGCAGTTCTTC.

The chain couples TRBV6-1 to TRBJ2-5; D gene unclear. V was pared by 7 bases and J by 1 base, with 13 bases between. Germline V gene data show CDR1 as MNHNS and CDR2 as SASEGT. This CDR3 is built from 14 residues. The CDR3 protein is CASIPSGLQETQYF. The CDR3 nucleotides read TGTGCCAGCATTCCCTCAGGCCTCCAAGAGACCCAGTACTTC.

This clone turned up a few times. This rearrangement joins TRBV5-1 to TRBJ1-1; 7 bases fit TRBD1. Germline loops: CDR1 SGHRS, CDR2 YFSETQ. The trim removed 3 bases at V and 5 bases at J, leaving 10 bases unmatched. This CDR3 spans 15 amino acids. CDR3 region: CASSSGQGGRTEAFF. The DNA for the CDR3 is TGCGCCAGCAGCTCGGGGCAGGGGGGTAGAACTGAAGCTTTCTTT. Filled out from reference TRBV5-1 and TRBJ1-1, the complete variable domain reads KAGVTQTPRYLIKTRGQQVTLSCSPISGHRSVSWYQQTPGQGLQFLFEYFSETQRNKGNFPGRFSGRQFSNSRSEMNVSTLELGDSALYLCASSSGQGGRTEAFFGQGTRLTVV.

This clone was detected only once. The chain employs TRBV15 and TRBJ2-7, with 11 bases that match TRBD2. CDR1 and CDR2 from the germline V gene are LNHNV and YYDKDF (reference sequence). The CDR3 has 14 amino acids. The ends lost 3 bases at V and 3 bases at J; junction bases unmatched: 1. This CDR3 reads CATSRTSGVYEQYF. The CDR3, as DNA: TGTGCCACCAGCAGGACTAGCGGGGTCTACGAGCAGTACTTC.

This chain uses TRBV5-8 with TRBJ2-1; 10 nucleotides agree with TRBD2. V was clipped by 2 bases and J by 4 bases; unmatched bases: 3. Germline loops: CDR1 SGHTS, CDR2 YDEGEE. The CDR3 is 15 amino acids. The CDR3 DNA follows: TGTGCCAGCAGCTTAGCGGGGGGGACTTACAATGAGCAGTTCTTC. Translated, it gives CASSLAGGTYNEQFF.

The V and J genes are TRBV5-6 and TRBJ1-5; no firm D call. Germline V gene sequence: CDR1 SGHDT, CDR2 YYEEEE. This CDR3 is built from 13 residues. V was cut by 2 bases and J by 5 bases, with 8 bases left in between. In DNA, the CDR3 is TGTGCCAGCAGCTTCACACCTCATCAGCCCCAGCATTTT. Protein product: CASSFTPHQPQHF.

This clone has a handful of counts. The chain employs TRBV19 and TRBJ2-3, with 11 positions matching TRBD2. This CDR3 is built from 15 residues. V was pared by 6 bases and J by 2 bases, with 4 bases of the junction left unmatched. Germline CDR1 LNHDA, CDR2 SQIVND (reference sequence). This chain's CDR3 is CASSLGLAATDTQYF. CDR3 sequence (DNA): TGTGCCAGTAGCCTGGGACTAGCGGCCACAGATACGCAGTATTTT.

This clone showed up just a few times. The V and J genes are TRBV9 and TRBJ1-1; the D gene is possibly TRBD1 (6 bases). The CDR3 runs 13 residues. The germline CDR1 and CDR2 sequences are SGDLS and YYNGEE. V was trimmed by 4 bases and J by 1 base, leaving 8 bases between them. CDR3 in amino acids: CASSWGRNTEAFF. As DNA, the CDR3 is TGTGCCAGCAGCTGGGGGCGGAACACTGAAGCTTTCTTT.

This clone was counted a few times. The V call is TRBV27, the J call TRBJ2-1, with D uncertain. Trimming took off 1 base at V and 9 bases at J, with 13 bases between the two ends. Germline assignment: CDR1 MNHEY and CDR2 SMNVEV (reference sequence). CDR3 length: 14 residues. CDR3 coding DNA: TGTGCCAGCAGTTTATTCTTCAGCGTCGGTGAGCAGTTCTTC. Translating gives CASSLFFSVGEQFF.

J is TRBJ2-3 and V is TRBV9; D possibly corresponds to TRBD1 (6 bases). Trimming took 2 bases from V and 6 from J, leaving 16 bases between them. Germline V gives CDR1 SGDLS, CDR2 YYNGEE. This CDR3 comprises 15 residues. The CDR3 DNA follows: TGTGCCAGCAGCGTGGGGGCATCCTTTGAGGATACGCAGTATTTT. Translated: CASSVGASFEDTQYF.

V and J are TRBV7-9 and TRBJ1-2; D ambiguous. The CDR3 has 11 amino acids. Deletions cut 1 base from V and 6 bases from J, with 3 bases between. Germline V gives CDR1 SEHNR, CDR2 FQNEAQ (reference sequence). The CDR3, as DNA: TGTGCCAGCAGCTTAGATCATGGCTACACCTTC. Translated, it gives CASSLDHGYTF.

The CDR3 bases are TGTGCCAGCAGCTTCGGACCCACCCTAAACTATGGCTACACCTTC. Its protein product is CASSFGPTLNYGYTF. This chain connects TRBV5-6 to TRBJ1-2; the D is unclear. The germline V and J ends were trimmed by 2 bases and 2 bases, with 13 bases remaining between them. From germline, CDR1 is SGHDT and CDR2 YYEEEE. This CDR3 is built from 15 residues.

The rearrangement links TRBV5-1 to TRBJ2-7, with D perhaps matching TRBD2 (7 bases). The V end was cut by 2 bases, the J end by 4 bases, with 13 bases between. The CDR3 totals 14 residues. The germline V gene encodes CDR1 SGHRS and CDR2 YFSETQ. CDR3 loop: CASSFGGATYEQYF. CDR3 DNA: TGCGCCAGCAGCTTTGGGGGGGCCACTTACGAGCAGTACTTC.

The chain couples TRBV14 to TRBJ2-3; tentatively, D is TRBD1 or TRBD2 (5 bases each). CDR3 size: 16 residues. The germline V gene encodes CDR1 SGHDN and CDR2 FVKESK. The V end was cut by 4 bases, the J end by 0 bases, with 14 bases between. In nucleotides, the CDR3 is TGTGCCAGCAGCCTACGGGACGGAATGAGCACAGATACGCAGTATTTT. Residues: CASSLRDGMSTDTQYF.

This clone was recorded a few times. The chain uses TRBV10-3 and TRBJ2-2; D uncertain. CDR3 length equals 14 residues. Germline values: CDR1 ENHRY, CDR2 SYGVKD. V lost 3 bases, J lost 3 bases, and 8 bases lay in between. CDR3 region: CAISDSRDTGELFF. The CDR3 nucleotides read TGTGCCATCAGTGATTCTAGGGACACCGGGGAGCTGTTTTTT.